This T cell receptor (beta chain) was captured in a study of OX40 agonist ivuxolimab in advanced cancers. Turning to the study itself: It was permissible to have had prior anti-PD-1, anti-PD-L1 or anti-CTLA-4 therapy, and under 45% had some. Three dose-escalation patients had partial responses: one with hepatocellular carcinoma and two with cutaneous melanoma.

Study observations and caveats: The study did not work out the antigen specificity of the expanded peripheral T cells. Low normalized clonal expansion also occurred in some nonresponding patients.

Assay: immunoSEQ multiplex PCR; the TCRdb copy retains only in-frame clones and omits some. Of around 80,000 clones listed, approximately 89% are singletons. V gave up 2 bases and J gave up 5 bases, with 10 bases separating them. There are 13 residues in the CDR3. CDR1 is GTSNPN, CDR2 SVGIG, per germline (reference sequence). For this clone: Its antigen is currently unknown.

V usage is TRBV30 and J usage is TRBJ1-5; D gene unclear. Here the sequenced sample was CD4+ or CD8+ T cells sorted from blood, taken in a trial of the OX40 agonist ivuxolimab. This receptor was taken from an adult with an advanced solid tumor such as melanoma, head and neck, liver or kidney cancer. The CDR3 DNA reads TGTGCCTGGAGTACCCAAGGTCATCAGCCCCAGCATTTT. Protein product: CAWSTQGHQPQHF. Based on the CDR3 plus reference TRBV30 and TRBJ1-5, the full variable domain is SQTIHQWPATLVQPVGSPLSLECTVEGTSNPNLYWYRQAAGRGLQLLFYSVGIGQISSEVPQNLSASRPQDRQFILSSKKLLLSDSGFYLCAWSTQGHQPQHFGDGTRLSIL.